Here is one T cell receptor (beta chain) with its context. Its antigen has not been determined. There are no base qualities to consult, and no much larger clone falls within one base. From the cysteine through the phenylalanine, the CDR3 covers 16 amino acids. The retained sequence is limited to the CDR3, 48 bases, with the frame set at the first base. From V the trimming removes 1 base and from J it removes 0 bases, while the gene matches leave 0 bases of the junction unaccounted for. The germline V gene gives CDR1 as SGHAT and CDR2 as FQNNGV. The data originate from a study of T cell responses to AZD1222 COVID-19 vaccine (dated by TCRdb to 2020 to 2023). About the investigation overall: A total of 230 or so trial participants underwent TCR sequencing, of whom 207 received two doses of AZD1222 and roughly 25 received two doses of the MenACWY control vaccine. Enrollment into the trials was organized by age into subgroups of 18-55, 56-69 and 70-plus years, and those subgroups contained 148, 28 and 57 TCR-sequenced participants, respectively.

Per the publication, the time point label means: baseline before first vaccination. Explained via the paper, the treatment or condition label denotes: meningococcal conjugate vaccine given as trial control. Vaccinee samples came from UK trials COV001 and COV002, including a single-blind randomized controlled phase 2/3 trial of AZD1222 (ChAdOx1 nCoV-19) in healthy adults. For TCRbeta chain sequencing, PBMC samples were collected from trial participants at day 0 and at day 28 after the second dose. The paper as a whole reports these results and caveats: Because no day 14 peak-response samples were available, the repertoires could be characterized only after the peak T cell response. Reportedly, close to half of the unique spike-specific TCRs recognized epitopes lying outside the regions that are mutated in the B.1.351 and B.1.1.7 variants. CD4 TCRs associated with the vaccine covered the entire spike protein, and the dominant responses were in regions 160-218 and 743-854. Participants were mostly white British, with more females than males. The authors suggested clonal diversity may have been underestimated. In the small 56-69-year group, the increase in depth fell short of significance, most likely because of low power. After two AZD1222 doses, spike-specific TCR breadth and depth were significantly higher than at day 0 and than in MenACWY recipients. Conclusions about previously exposed vaccinees were limited because only six AZD1222 recipients were SARS-CoV-2 seropositive at baseline.

The CDR3 regions of human TCRbeta chains were analyzed by immunosequencing. For the original study's pipeline: TCRs in the repertoires were compared against a reference library of SARS-CoV-2-specific TCRs that had been generated with the MIRA antigen-specificity platform. Breadth was defined as the fraction of unique TCRs that were SARS-CoV-2-associated. Depth was defined as the fraction of total T cells that were SARS-CoV-2-associated. Using the MIRA data, each spike-specific TCR was assigned both to the spike region to which the TCR was reactive and to a CD4 or CD8 class. Log10-transformed breadth and depth values were compared by one-way ANOVA with Sidak's multiple comparisons tests. Drawn from immuneACCESS, this table holds only the in-frame rearrangements with V and J called that TCRdb kept. Clones are partly lost; checked studies trace under half to an unresolved V gene and leave the rest unexplained. V and J calls and clone size are given by that table; D and trimming were obtained from the DNA. This sample lists about 110,000 clones; around nine tenths were detected once. Of the sample, about 3% falls within the top ten clones.

This sequence was found in an adult in good health. The chain joins TRBV11-2 to TRBJ1-4; TRBD1 agrees with 9 junctional bases. Here the sequenced sample was peripheral blood, taken on day 0 of MenACWY control vaccination. The base sequence is TGTGCCAGCAGCTTAGGGACAGGGGCAACTAATGAAAAACTGTTTTTT. Its translation reads: CASSLGTGATNEKLFF.